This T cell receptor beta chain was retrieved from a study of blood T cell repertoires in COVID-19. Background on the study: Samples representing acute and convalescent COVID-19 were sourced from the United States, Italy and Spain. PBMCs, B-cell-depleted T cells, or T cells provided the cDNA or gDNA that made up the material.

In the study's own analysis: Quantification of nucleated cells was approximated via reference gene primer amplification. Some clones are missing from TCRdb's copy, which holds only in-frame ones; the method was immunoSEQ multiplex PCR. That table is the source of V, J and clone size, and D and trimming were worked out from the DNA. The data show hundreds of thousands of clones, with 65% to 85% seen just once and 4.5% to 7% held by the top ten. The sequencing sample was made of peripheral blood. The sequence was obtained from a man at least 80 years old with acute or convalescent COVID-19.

This CDR3 reads CASSSPGTGADYGYTF. CDR3 in DNA: TGTGCCAGCAGCTCCCCCGGAACAGGGGCGGACTATGGCTACACCTTC. The gene calls are TRBV5-4 and TRBJ1-2, with 7 bases that match TRBD1. V was pared by 3 bases and J by 3 bases, with 11 bases of the junction left unmatched. The length of the CDR3 is 16 residues. Germline CDR1 is SGHNT and CDR2 is YYREEE (reference sequence).